Following are 5 T cell receptor beta chains from one sample sequenced in a study of T-cell reconstitution after alpha-beta-depleted transplantation in children. Preparation of the TCRbeta library was carried out with unique molecular identifiers. TCRdb used MiXCR to reprocess the PCR reads, holding one entry per CDR3 protein. The sample contains 500,000 to 750,000 distinct CDR3 sequences, 10% to 15% of which appear only once. The sample in question was PBMCs, mostly from graft donor cells, obtained 360 days after TCRalphabeta/CD19-depleted stem cell transplant. Every receptor here comes from a male patient aged 10 to 17 who had a stem cell transplant for acute myeloid leukemia, so the T cells may come from the graft donor.

The genes are TRBV7-9 and TRBJ1-1, with 8 positions matching TRBD1. This CDR3 region has 14 residues. J was trimmed by 4 bases and V by 5 bases; bases with no gene match: 6. CDR1 and CDR2 (germline): SEHNR, FQNEAQ (reference sequence). The CDR3, as DNA: TGTGCCAGCAGCCGGGACAGGTGGGGCACTGAAGCTTTCTTT. Residues: CASSRDRWGTEAFF.

The chain employs TRBV9 and TRBJ2-1, with D possibly called TRBD1 or TRBD2 (6 bases each). Trimming removed 5 bases from V and 6 bases from J, with 21 bases in between. Germline CDR1 reads SGDLS; CDR2 reads YYNGEE. This CDR3 has 16 residues. The DNA of the CDR3 is TGTGCCAGCAGTGAAGACCTCCCCAAGGGGGGCAATGAGCAGTTCTTC. Its protein is CASSEDLPKGGNEQFF.

In this sample, this clonotype turned up a few times. The V and J genes are TRBV18 and TRBJ2-2, with D uncertain. Trimming left V 4 bases short and J 0 bases short, with 6 bases between. The CDR3 contains 14 residues. Germline assignment: CDR1 KGHSH and CDR2 LQKENI. The CDR3 sequence is CASSRGSNTGELFF. CDR3 nucleotides: TGTGCCAGCTCACGCGGTTCGAACACCGGGGAGCTGTTTTTT. The whole variable domain, remainder taken from reference TRBV18 and TRBJ2-2, is NAGVMQNPRHLVRRRGQEARLRCSPMKGHSHVYWYRQLPEEGLKFMVYLQKENIIDESGMPKERFSAEFPKEGPSILRIQQVVRGDSAAYFCASSRGSNTGELFFGEGSRLTVL.

The rearrangement links TRBV20-1 to TRBJ2-1; the D gene is possibly TRBD2 (5 bases). V was cut by 1 base and J by 0 bases, with 13 bases left in between. The CDR3 covers 16 residues. Germline-derived CDR1 and CDR2 are DFQATT and SNEGSKA (reference sequence). CDR3 loop: CSARGERGNSYNEQFF. The CDR3 coding sequence is TGCAGTGCTAGAGGGGAGCGCGGTAACTCCTACAATGAGCAGTTCTTC.

In this sample, this clonotype turned up a few times. The chain links TRBV6-5 to TRBJ2-2; no clear D gene. CDR3 length: 14 residues. The V gene's germline CDR1 is MNHEY and CDR2 SVGAGI. V lost 4 bases, J lost 2 bases, and 8 bases lay in between. This CDR3 is CASSSAGNTGELFF. In DNA form, the CDR3 reads TGTGCCAGCAGTTCGGCAGGCAACACCGGGGAGCTGTTTTTT.